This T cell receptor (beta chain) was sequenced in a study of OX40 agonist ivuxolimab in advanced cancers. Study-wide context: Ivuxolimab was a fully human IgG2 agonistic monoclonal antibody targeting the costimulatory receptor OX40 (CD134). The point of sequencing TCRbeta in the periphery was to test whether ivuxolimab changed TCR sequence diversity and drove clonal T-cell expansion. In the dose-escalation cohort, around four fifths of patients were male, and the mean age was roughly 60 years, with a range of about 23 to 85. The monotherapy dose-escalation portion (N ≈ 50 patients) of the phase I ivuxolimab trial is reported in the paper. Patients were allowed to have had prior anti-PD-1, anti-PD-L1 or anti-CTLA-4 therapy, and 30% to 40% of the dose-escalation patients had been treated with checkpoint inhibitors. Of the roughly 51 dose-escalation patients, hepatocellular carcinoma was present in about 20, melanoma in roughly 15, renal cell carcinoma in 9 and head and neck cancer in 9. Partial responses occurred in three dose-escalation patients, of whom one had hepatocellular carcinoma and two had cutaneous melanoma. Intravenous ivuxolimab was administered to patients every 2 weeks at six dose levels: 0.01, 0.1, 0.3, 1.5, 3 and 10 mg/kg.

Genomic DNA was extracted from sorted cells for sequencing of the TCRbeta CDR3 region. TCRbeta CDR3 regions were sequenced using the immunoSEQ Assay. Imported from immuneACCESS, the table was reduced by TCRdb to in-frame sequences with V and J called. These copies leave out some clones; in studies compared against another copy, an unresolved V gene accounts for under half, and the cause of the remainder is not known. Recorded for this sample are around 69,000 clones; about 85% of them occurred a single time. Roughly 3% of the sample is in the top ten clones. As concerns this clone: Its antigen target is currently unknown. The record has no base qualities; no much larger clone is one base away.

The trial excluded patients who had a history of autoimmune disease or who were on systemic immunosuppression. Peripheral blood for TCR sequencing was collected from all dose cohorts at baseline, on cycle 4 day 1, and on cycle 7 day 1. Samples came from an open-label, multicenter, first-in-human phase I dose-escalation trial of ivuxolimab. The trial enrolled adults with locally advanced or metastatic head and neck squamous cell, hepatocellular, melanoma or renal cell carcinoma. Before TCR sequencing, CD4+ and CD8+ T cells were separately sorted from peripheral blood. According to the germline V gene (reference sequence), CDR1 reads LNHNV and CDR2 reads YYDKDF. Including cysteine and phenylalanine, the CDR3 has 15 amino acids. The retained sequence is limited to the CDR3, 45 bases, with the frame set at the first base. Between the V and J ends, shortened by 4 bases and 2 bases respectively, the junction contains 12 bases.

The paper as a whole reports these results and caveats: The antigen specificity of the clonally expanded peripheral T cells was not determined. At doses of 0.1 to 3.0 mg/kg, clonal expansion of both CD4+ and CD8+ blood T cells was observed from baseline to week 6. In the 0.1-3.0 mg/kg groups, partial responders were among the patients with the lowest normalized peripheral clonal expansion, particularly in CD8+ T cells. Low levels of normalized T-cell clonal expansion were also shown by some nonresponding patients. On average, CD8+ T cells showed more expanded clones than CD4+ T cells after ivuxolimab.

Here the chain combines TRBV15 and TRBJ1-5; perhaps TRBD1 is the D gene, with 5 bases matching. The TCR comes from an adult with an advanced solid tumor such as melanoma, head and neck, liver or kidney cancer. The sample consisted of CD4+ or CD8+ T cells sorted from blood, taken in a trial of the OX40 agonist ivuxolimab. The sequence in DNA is TGTGCCACCAGCAAGGGACTCGGAGGCAATCAGCCCCAGCATTTT. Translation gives CATSKGLGGNQPQHF.